This T cell receptor beta chain was sequenced in a study of blood T cell repertoires in COVID-19. Study as a whole: Specimens from acute and convalescent COVID-19 originated in the United States, Italy and Spain. The analysed material was cDNA or gDNA that came from T cells, B-cell-depleted T cells, or PBMCs.

Per the study methods: Reference gene primer amplification in the assay estimated nucleated cell counts. Sequencing used immunoSEQ multiplex PCR; TCRdb keeps in-frame clones, though not all of them. V, J and clone size derive from that table, while D and trimming were established from the DNA sequence. The sample records almost 85,000 clones, around 80% being singletons. Germline V gene lookup returns CDR1 MNHEY and CDR2 SMNVEV (reference sequence). The V and J ends lost 2 bases and 10 bases respectively, with 15 bases between them. The CDR3 is 14 amino acids. The sample was peripheral blood. The chain couples TRBV27 to TRBJ2-1; the D gene is possibly TRBD1 (7 bases). The TCR originated in a man older than 75 with active or convalescent COVID-19. In DNA, the CDR3 is TGTGCCAGCAGTTTACGGAGGGTAGGGGGCGAGCAGTTCTTC. Its protein product is CASSLRRVGGEQFF.